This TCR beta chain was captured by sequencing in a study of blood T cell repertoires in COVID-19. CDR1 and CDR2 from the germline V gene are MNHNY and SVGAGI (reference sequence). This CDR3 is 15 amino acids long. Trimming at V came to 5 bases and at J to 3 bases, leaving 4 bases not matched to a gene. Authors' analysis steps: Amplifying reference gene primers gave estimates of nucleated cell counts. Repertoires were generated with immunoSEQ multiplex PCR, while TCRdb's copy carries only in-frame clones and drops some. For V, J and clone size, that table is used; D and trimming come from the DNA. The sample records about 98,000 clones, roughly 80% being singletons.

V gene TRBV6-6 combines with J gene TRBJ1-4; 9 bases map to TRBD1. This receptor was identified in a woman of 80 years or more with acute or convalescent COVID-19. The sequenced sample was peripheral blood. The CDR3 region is CASSEGQGANEKLFF. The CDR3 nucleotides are TGTGCCAGCAGTGAGGGACAGGGAGCTAATGAAAAACTGTTTTTT.